These 25 T cell receptor beta chains share one sample of origin, sequenced in a study of T cell responses to AZD1222 COVID-19 vaccine. Sequenced by immunoSEQ multiplex PCR; TCRdb stores in-frame clones only, minus some. The sample lists about 46,000 clones; around 90% were seen once. The material sequenced was peripheral blood, taken 28 days after the second AZD1222 dose. The receptors stem from an adult who received the AZD1222 COVID-19 vaccine.

The chain couples TRBV6-6 to TRBJ1-5; no reliable D call. Germline assignment: CDR1 MNHNY and CDR2 SVGAGI (reference sequence). V was cut by 7 bases and J by 4 bases, with 11 bases left in between. CDR3 length: 13 amino acids. CDR3 region: CASTNNGNQPQHF. DNA of the CDR3: TGTGCCAGCACCAATAACGGGAATCAGCCCCAGCATTTT.

The gene calls are TRBV27 and TRBJ1-6; D might be TRBD1 (5 bases). This CDR3 region has 17 residues. Per the germline V gene, CDR1 is MNHEY and CDR2 is SMNVEV (reference sequence). Trimming pared 3 bases from V and 9 bases from J, leaving 21 bases between. The CDR3 coding sequence is TGTGCCAGCAGTTTTGTGGTTAGGGGACCCACCCCTTCACCCCTCCACTTT. Amino acid sequence: CASSFVVRGPTPSPLHF.

The chain couples TRBV5-4 to TRBJ2-7, with 9 bases matching TRBD1. With 4 bases clipped from V and 0 bases from J, the junction kept 14 bases outside the gene matches. This CDR3 region has 18 residues. Germline V gene sequence: CDR1 SGHNT, CDR2 YYREEE (reference sequence). The CDR3 bases are TGTGCCAGCAGCCCAGCCGGGACAGGGAAAATATTCTCCTACGAGCAGTACTTC. Translated, it gives CASSPAGTGKIFSYEQYF.

V usage is TRBV5-1 and J usage is TRBJ2-1; 9 bases agree with TRBD1. The germline V gene has CDR1 SGHRS and CDR2 YFSETQ. The V segment lost 4 bases and the J segment 10 bases; nucleotides outside the gene matches: 15. This CDR3 contains 16 residues. The CDR3 nucleotides are TGCGCCAGCAGCCCCCCTTTGGACAGGGGTAAAGGCGAGCAGTTCTTC. Translating it yields CASSPPLDRGKGEQFF. The entire variable domain, with the rest obtained from reference TRBV5-1 and TRBJ2-1, is as follows: KAGVTQTPRYLIKTRGQQVTLSCSPISGHRSVSWYQQTPGQGLQFLFEYFSETQRNKGNFPGRFSGRQFSNSRSEMNVSTLELGDSALYLCASSPPLDRGKGEQFFGPGTRLTVL.

V and J are TRBV7-9 and TRBJ2-5, with TRBD2 as a possible D gene (6 bases). Germline CDR1 and CDR2: SEHNR and FQNEAQ (reference sequence). V was shortened by 5 bases and J by 4 bases, with 17 bases between the two germline ends. The CDR3 sequence is 15 residues long. The CDR3 coding sequence is TGTGCCAGCAGCCCCCCGGGACTCAACAGAGAGACCCAGTACTTC. Its protein product is CASSPPGLNRETQYF.

V usage is TRBV7-9 and J usage is TRBJ1-2, with 7 bases fitting TRBD1. The CDR3 contains 14 residues. Germline V CDR1 and CDR2: SEHNR, FQNEAQ (reference sequence). With V trimmed by 5 bases and J by 4 bases, 7 bases remained unmatched. CDR3 protein: CASSPGTAIYGYTF. Written as DNA, the CDR3 is TGTGCCAGCAGCCCTGGGACAGCCATCTATGGCTACACCTTC.

The CDR3 sequence: CASSQDSAGMTLVSPLHF. Here the CDR3 DNA reads TGCGCCAGCAGCCAAGATTCCGCCGGAATGACCCTTGTTTCACCCCTCCACTTT. The V gene is TRBV4-1, the J gene TRBJ1-6, with no clear D. The CDR3 is 18 residues long. Trimming stripped 0 bases from V and 9 bases from J, with 21 bases between. The germline V gene has CDR1 MGHRA and CDR2 YSYEKL.

This clone was counted a single time. The chain uses TRBV30 and TRBJ1-1, with D unclear. Germline V gene data show CDR1 as GTSNPN and CDR2 as SVGIG (reference sequence). The V gene lost 0 bases and the J gene lost 3 bases, with 8 bases spanning the gap. CDR3 size: 13 residues. CDR3 loop: CAWSVLGDTEAFF. CDR3 DNA: TGTGCCTGGAGTGTGTTGGGAGACACTGAAGCTTTCTTT.

V gene TRBV28 combines with J gene TRBJ2-7; D is uncertain. The length of the CDR3 is 12 residues. In germline, CDR1 is MDHEN, CDR2 SYDVKM. V was clipped by 1 base and J by 6 bases, with 7 bases between them. The DNA for the CDR3 is TGTGCCAGCAGTTTATCTGGGTTCGAGCAGTACTTC. Translating it yields CASSLSGFEQYF.

The CDR3 here is CSVDGISVETQYF. DNA of the CDR3: TGCAGCGTTGACGGGATAAGTGTCGAGACCCAGTACTTC. The rearrangement uses TRBV29-1 and TRBJ2-5; D is perhaps TRBD2 (5 bases). Germline CDR1 SQVTM, CDR2 ANQGSEA. Trimming shortened V by 3 bases and J by 5 bases, and 13 bases separated the two germline ends. The CDR3 has 13 amino acids.

The chain recombines TRBV30 with TRBJ1-2, with D unresolved. The CDR3 spans 11 residues. Trimming stripped 0 bases from V and 7 bases from J, with 6 bases between. The germline gives CDR1 GTSNPN, CDR2 SVGIG (reference sequence). CDR3 DNA sequence: TGTGCCTGGAGTGTACGTGTTGGCTACACCTTC. Encoded protein: CAWSVRVGYTF.

The chain couples TRBV6-5 to TRBJ2-1; D is possibly TRBD2 (7 bases). Trimming took off 7 bases at V and 5 bases at J, with 18 bases between the two ends. The CDR3 loop spans 15 amino acids. Germline-derived CDR1 and CDR2 are MNHEY and SVGAGI. The CDR3 sequence: CASTRGAVADNEQFF. The CDR3 DNA is TGTGCCAGCACCCGGGGGGCGGTGGCGGACAATGAGCAGTTCTTC.

This clone turned up a few times. The gene calls are TRBV7-9 and TRBJ2-7; D is possibly TRBD1 (6 bases). Trimming shortened V by 2 bases and J by 5 bases, and 10 bases separated the two germline ends. There are 13 residues in the CDR3. The germline CDR1 and CDR2 sequences are SEHNR and FQNEAQ (reference sequence). CDR3 nucleotide sequence: TGTGCCAGCAGCTTACCGGACAGCCACGAGCAGTACTTC. Translation gives CASSLPDSHEQYF.

The chain uses TRBV5-5 and TRBJ1-1; D gene ambiguous. V lost 0 bases, J lost 0 bases, and 9 bases lay in between. This CDR3 is 15 amino acids long. CDR1 is SGHKS, CDR2 YYEKEE, per germline (reference sequence). CDR3 protein: CASSLEIVMNTEAFF. DNA for the CDR3: TGTGCCAGCAGCTTGGAAATCGTAATGAACACTGAAGCTTTCTTT.

This clone was seen once. J is TRBJ1-1 and V is TRBV27, with 8 positions matching TRBD1. V was pared by 2 bases and J by 1 base, with 3 bases of the junction left unmatched. The CDR3 is 15 amino acids. Germline V gives CDR1 MNHEY, CDR2 SMNVEV (reference sequence). CDR3 sequence reads: CASSLTGGGNTEAFF. CDR3 in DNA: TGTGCCAGCAGTTTAACAGGGGGTGGGAACACTGAAGCTTTCTTT.

DNA for the CDR3: TGTGCCAGCAGCACCGGGACTAGAGTTTTTGATACGCAGTATTTT. Translation gives CASSTGTRVFDTQYF. This rearrangement joins TRBV5-6 to TRBJ2-3, with 8 bases lining up with TRBD2. This CDR3 has 15 residues. Germline values: CDR1 SGHDT, CDR2 YYEEEE. J was trimmed by 6 bases and V by 4 bases; bases with no gene match: 10.

The chain uses TRBV11-2 and TRBJ2-1; 12 bases align to TRBD2. Germline V gene data show CDR1 as SGHAT and CDR2 as FQNNGV. CDR3 length: 15 residues. With 4 bases clipped from V and 4 bases from J, the junction kept 2 bases outside the gene matches. CDR3 bases: TGTGCCAGCAGCTCCGGACTAGCGGGATACAATGAGCAGTTCTTC. Translating it yields CASSSGLAGYNEQFF.

The chain combines TRBV4-1 with TRBJ2-1, with 10 bases fitting TRBD2. Germline assignment: CDR1 MGHRA and CDR2 YSYEKL. V shed 3 bases and J 7 bases; nucleotides not matched to a gene: 12. The CDR3 totals 17 residues. In nucleotides, the CDR3 is TGCGCCAGCAGCCAGAGGGTCCTAGCGGGGGACATTAATGAGCAGTTCTTC. It translates to CASSQRVLAGDINEQFF.

The rearrangement uses TRBV18 and TRBJ1-1; 7 bases align to TRBD1. The CDR3 totals 13 residues. CDR1 is KGHSH, CDR2 LQKENI, per germline. With V trimmed by 7 bases and J by 3 bases, 5 bases remained unmatched. This CDR3 reads CASFRDRDTEAFF. CDR3 in DNA: TGTGCCAGCTTCCGGGACAGAGACACTGAAGCTTTCTTT.

The chain recombines TRBV6-5 with TRBJ2-3, with D tentatively TRBD1 or TRBD2 (6 bases each). CDR1 and CDR2 from the germline V gene are MNHEY and SVGAGI. The CDR3 is 13 residues long. Trimming left V 8 bases short and J 10 bases short, with 19 bases between. Here the CDR3 DNA reads TGTGCCAGCGGGGAGGACAGACCACAGGCGCAGTATTTT. Residues: CASGEDRPQAQYF.

About this clone itself: The junction and the germline gene differ at one end; a read error may be behind it. The chain is built from TRBV6-5 and TRBJ2-7; D may match TRBD1 or TRBD2 (5 bases each). The CDR3 consists of 15 residues. Germline-derived CDR1 and CDR2 are MNHEY and SVGAGI. The CDR3 spells CASSGTWGISNEQYF. In nucleotides, the CDR3 is TGTGCCAGCAGCGGGACGTGGGGAATCTCCAACGAGCAGTACTTC.

V is TRBV7-2 and J is TRBJ1-6; a weak D match, TRBD1 (6 bases). CDR1 is SGHTA and CDR2 is FQGNSA in the germline V gene. With 7 bases removed from V and 10 bases from J, the gap between germline ends came to 17 bases. This CDR3 comprises 14 residues. The CDR3 DNA follows: TGTGCCAGCACTTTAGGGGGAAGGTGGTCACCCCTCCACTTT. Residues: CASTLGGRWSPLHF.

This clone occurred once. The chain has TRBV4-1 and TRBJ1-4, with D possibly being TRBD1 (5 bases). With 0 bases removed from V and 2 bases from J, the gap between germline ends came to 16 bases. The CDR3 spans 18 residues. Germline V gene sequence: CDR1 MGHRA, CDR2 YSYEKL. The CDR3: CASSQDAGVTQTNEKLFF. The CDR3 coding sequence is TGCGCCAGCAGCCAAGATGCGGGGGTAACCCAGACTAATGAAAAACTGTTTTTT.

CDR3 coding DNA: TGTGCCAGCAGAGGGGTGGGGGACACTGAAGCTTTCTTT. The encoded protein is CASRGVGDTEAFF. The chain couples TRBV28 to TRBJ1-1, with D perhaps matching TRBD1 (5 bases). The length of the CDR3 is 13 residues. The germline V gene encodes CDR1 MDHEN and CDR2 SYDVKM. The V end lost 6 bases, the J end lost 3 bases, and 11 bases lay between the germline ends.

The chain has TRBV24-1 and TRBJ1-2; the D gene is possibly TRBD1 (5 bases). Deletions cut 3 bases from V and 6 bases from J, with 16 bases between. Germline loops: CDR1 KGHDR, CDR2 SFDVKD. There are 15 residues in the CDR3. CDR3 sequence: CATSDPTGGLDGYTF. CDR3 DNA sequence: TGTGCCACCAGTGATCCGACCGGGGGTTTGGATGGCTACACCTTC.